This TCR beta chain was found in a study of T cells after yellow fever vaccination. Across the whole study: SMART-Seq v4 Ultra Low Input handled preparation of low-cell-number fractions. General observations from the study: Re-detected after boosting: most primary clones, 95% to 98% of CD4 and 88% of CD8.

This CDR3 comprises 13 residues. Germline lookup yields CDR1 MNHEY and CDR2 SMNVEV (reference sequence). Trimming took off 3 bases at V and 6 bases at J, with 6 bases between the two ends. Generation of TCR cDNA used 5'RACE template switching (which added a universal primer site and UMIs). MiXCR, applied by TCRdb to the 5' RACE reads, yields one record per CDR3 protein. The table includes 300,000 to 350,000 distinct CDR3 sequences, approximately 4% detected once. This clonotype has just a few counts. The antigen is unknown. The V call is TRBV27, the J call TRBJ1-6; D is ambiguous. The clonotype was recovered from a man aged 18 to 29 who received the YFV17D yellow fever vaccine. Sequences were derived from PBMCs, sampled 5 days after the yellow fever booster vaccination. CDR3 in amino acids: CASSLAANSPLHF. The CDR3 region has the DNA TGTGCCAGCAGTTTGGCAGCTAATTCACCCCTCCACTTT.